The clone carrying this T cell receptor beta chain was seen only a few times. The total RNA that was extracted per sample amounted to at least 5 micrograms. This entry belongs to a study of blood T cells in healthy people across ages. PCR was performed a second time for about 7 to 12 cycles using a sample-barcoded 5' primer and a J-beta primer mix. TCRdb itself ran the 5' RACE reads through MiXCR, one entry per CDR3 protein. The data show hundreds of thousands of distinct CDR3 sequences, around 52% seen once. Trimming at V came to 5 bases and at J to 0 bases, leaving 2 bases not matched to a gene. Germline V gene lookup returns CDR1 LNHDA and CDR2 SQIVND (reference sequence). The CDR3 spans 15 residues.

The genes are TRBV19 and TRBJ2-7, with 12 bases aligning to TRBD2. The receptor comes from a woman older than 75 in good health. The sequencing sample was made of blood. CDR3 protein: CASSGTSGPSYEQYF. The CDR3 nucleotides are TGTGCCAGTAGTGGGACTAGCGGGCCCTCCTACGAGCAGTACTTC.